These 21 T cell receptor beta chains came from one sample sequenced in a study of T-cell reconstitution after alpha-beta-depleted transplantation in children. Preparation of the TCRbeta library involved a method that used unique molecular identifiers. TCRdb re-analysed the PCR reads in MiXCR, keeping a single row per CDR3 protein. The table lists some 120,000 distinct CDR3 sequences, about a tenth of them singletons. The sample in question was PBMCs, obtained before TCRalphabeta/CD19-depleted stem cell transplant. The receptors shown here come from a boy between 2 and 10 years old with acute lymphoblastic leukemia, due to receive a stem cell transplant.

This clonotype showed up just a few times. The chain carries TRBV29-1 and TRBJ2-2; 8 bases are shared with TRBD1. The CDR3 has 14 residues. Germline loops: CDR1 SQVTM, CDR2 ANQGSEA. The junction had 8 bases not matched to a gene; V was cut back by 6 bases and J by 5 bases. CDR3 bases: TGCAGCGTAGCACCCACAGGGGGGACCGGGGAGCTGTTTTTT. Amino acid sequence: CSVAPTGGTGELFF.

The chain employs TRBV5-6 and TRBJ2-6; TRBD1 or TRBD2 may be the D gene (5 bases each). V lost 6 bases to trimming and J lost 3 bases, with 16 bases between them. CDR3 length: 16 residues. Germline V gene data show CDR1 as SGHDT and CDR2 as YYEEEE. DNA of the CDR3: TGTGCCAGCACCACGTGGGGGTGGGGTGGGGCCAACGTCCTGACTTTC. Protein: CASTTWGWGGANVLTF. Full variable domain (outside the CDR3, taken from reference TRBV5-6 and TRBJ2-6): DAGVTQSPTHLIKTRGQQVTLRCSPKSGHDTVSWYQQALGQGPQFIFQYYEEEERQRGNFPDRFSGHQFPNYSSELNVNALLLGDSALYLCASTTWGWGGANVLTFGAGSRLTVL.

This clonotype came up many times. The chain employs TRBV4-2 and TRBJ2-2; the D is unclear. CDR1 and CDR2 from the germline V gene are LGHNA and YNFKEQ. This CDR3 has 14 amino acids. V lost 4 bases and J 5 bases, leaving 11 bases between the germline ends. In DNA, the CDR3 is TGTGCCAGCAGCCGGGATATCTCGACCGGGGAGCTGTTTTTT. Translated, it gives CASSRDISTGELFF.

This clonotype was observed a handful of times. This sequence joins TRBV20-1 and TRBJ2-5; 7 bases are shared with TRBD2. Germline trimming cut 6 bases from V and 1 base from J; bases unmatched to any gene: 8. This CDR3 is built from 14 residues. The germline V gene has CDR1 DFQATT and CDR2 SNEGSKA (reference sequence). CDR3: CSAVVGGPQETQYF. In nucleotides, the CDR3 is TGCAGTGCCGTGGTGGGAGGGCCCCAAGAGACCCAGTACTTC.

This clonotype occurred many times. The chain uses TRBV20-1 and TRBJ2-7; D not certain. The CDR3 is 13 residues long. V lost 1 base and J 3 bases, leaving 10 bases between the germline ends. Germline CDR1 and CDR2: DFQATT and SNEGSKA (reference sequence). CDR3 sequence: CSARVWDGYEQYF. The CDR3 nucleotides are TGCAGTGCTAGAGTGTGGGATGGCTACGAGCAGTACTTC.

This clonotype was detected a few times. The chain combines TRBV7-9 with TRBJ2-1, with D unresolved. Trimming removed 6 bases from V and 10 bases from J, with 19 bases in between. This CDR3 contains 14 residues. Germline lookup yields CDR1 SEHNR and CDR2 FQNEAQ (reference sequence). In DNA, the CDR3 is TGTGCCAGCAGACCCGGGCTCCCGGTAGGGGAGCAGTTCTTC. Its protein is CASRPGLPVGEQFF.

This clonotype showed up many times. The chain joins TRBV5-1 to TRBJ2-7; tentatively, D is TRBD2 (6 bases). The germline gives CDR1 SGHRS, CDR2 YFSETQ. There are 15 residues in the CDR3. Trimming took 1 base from V and 1 from J, leaving 12 bases between them. CDR3 sequence: CASSLPGTPSYEQYF. The CDR3 DNA reads TGCGCCAGCAGCTTGCCCGGGACTCCTTCCTACGAGCAGTACTTC.

The genes are TRBV29-1 and TRBJ1-2, with D perhaps TRBD1 (5 bases). Deletions cut 7 bases from V and 7 bases from J, with 16 bases between. Germline V CDR1 and CDR2: SQVTM, ANQGSEA. The CDR3 totals 12 residues. As DNA, the CDR3 is TGCAGCGCCGCCCGGGGCTTCAGTGGCTACACCTTC. It yields the protein CSAARGFSGYTF.

This clonotype was observed a few times. The chain recombines TRBV30 with TRBJ2-1, with TRBD2 matching 11 bases. In germline, CDR1 is GTSNPN, CDR2 SVGIG (reference sequence). The J segment lost 7 bases and the V segment lost 2 bases, leaving 7 bases of the junction unmatched. The CDR3 sequence is 15 residues long. The CDR3 spells CAWSLTSGTKNEQFF. The CDR3 DNA is TGTGCCTGGAGTCTGACTAGCGGGACAAAAAATGAGCAGTTCTTC.

At least ten counts were recorded for this clonotype. The chain carries TRBV5-1 and TRBJ1-2, with 10 bases fitting TRBD1. Germline V lookup: CDR1 SGHRS, CDR2 YFSETQ. Unmatched junction bases numbered 14, after V lost 4 bases and J lost 8 bases. CDR3 size: 16 residues. The CDR3 protein is CASSPGGQTGGDGYTF. The CDR3 DNA sequence: TGCGCCAGCAGCCCGGGGGGACAGACAGGGGGCGACGGCTACACCTTC.

As for this clonotype: The germline gene is not matched at one end of the junction; a read error may be the cause. The chain is built from TRBV12-3 or TRBV12-4 and TRBJ2-3; 15 bases align to TRBD2. The CDR3 contains 18 residues. The CDR3 nucleotides are TGTACCAGCAGTTTAAGACTGACGGGACTAGCGGGAGGAAATACGCAGTATTTT. It translates to CTSSLRLTGLAGGNTQYF.

This clonotype was recorded a few times. The chain joins TRBV3-1 to TRBJ1-5; 11 nucleotides agree with TRBD1. The V gene's germline CDR1 is LGHDT and CDR2 YNNKEL (reference sequence). The CDR3 runs to 15 residues. V lost 4 bases, J lost 4 bases, and 3 bases stayed unmatched. The CDR3 spells CASSRGQGANQPQHF. The DNA for the CDR3 is TGTGCCAGCAGCCGTGGACAGGGGGCGAATCAGCCCCAGCATTTT.

This clonotype was recorded at least ten times. This chain uses TRBV5-1 with TRBJ2-1; D possibly corresponds to TRBD2 (6 bases). The V gene's germline CDR1 is SGHRS and CDR2 YFSETQ. Trimming cost V 0 bases and J 9 bases, with 13 bases left between them. CDR3 length: 14 residues. CDR3 loop: CASSLGGGELEQFF. CDR3 coding DNA: TGCGCCAGCAGCTTGGGGGGCGGGGAACTTGAGCAGTTCTTC. Filled out from reference TRBV5-1 and TRBJ2-1, the complete variable domain reads KAGVTQTPRYLIKTRGQQVTLSCSPISGHRSVSWYQQTPGQGLQFLFEYFSETQRNKGNFPGRFSGRQFSNSRSEMNVSTLELGDSALYLCASSLGGGELEQFFGPGTRLTVL.

This clonotype has more than one count but fewer than ten. V and J are TRBV9 and TRBJ2-1; maybe TRBD2 (7 bases). The CDR3 has 15 amino acids. Trimming stripped 2 bases from V and 6 bases from J, with 15 bases between. CDR1 and CDR2 from the germline V gene are SGDLS and YYNGEE. CDR3 in amino acids: CASSVRGADRNEQFF. The CDR3 DNA sequence: TGTGCCAGCAGCGTCCGGGGGGCCGACCGCAATGAGCAGTTCTTC. Based on the CDR3 plus reference TRBV9 and TRBJ2-1, the full variable domain is DSGVTQTPKHLITATGQRVTLRCSPRSGDLSVYWYQQSLDQGLQFLIQYYNGEERAKGNILERFSAQQFPDLHSELNLSSLELGDSALYFCASSVRGADRNEQFFGPGTRLTVL.

This clonotype was observed at least ten times. The gene calls are TRBV7-9 and TRBJ2-5; D not resolved. The V and J ends lost 2 bases and 3 bases respectively, with 7 bases between them. The CDR3 spans 13 residues. Per the germline V gene, CDR1 is SEHNR and CDR2 is FQNEAQ (reference sequence). CDR3 bases: TGTGCCAGCAGCTTATGGAGTGAAGAGACCCAGTACTTC. Its translation is CASSLWSEETQYF.

Note on this clonotype: At one end, the junction sequence differs from germline, possibly due to a read error. In DNA form, the CDR3 reads TGTGCCAGCAGCCAAGAAAGGGGACAGGGAGGGTACGAGCAGTACTTC. Its translation: CASSQERGQGGYEQYF. The rearrangement uses TRBV15 and TRBJ2-7; TRBD1 matches at 9 bases. There are 16 residues in the CDR3. The V gene's germline CDR1 is LNHNV and CDR2 YYDKDF (reference sequence).

The chain has TRBV20-1 and TRBJ1-1; TRBD1 matches at 10 bases. This CDR3 has 17 amino acids. The V gene end was trimmed by 0 bases and the J gene end by 5 bases; junction bases not matched to a gene: 12. The V gene's germline CDR1 is DFQATT and CDR2 SNEGSKA (reference sequence). CDR3: CSARDRTGGLGKTEAFF. CDR3 nucleotide sequence: TGCAGTGCTAGAGATAGGACAGGGGGGCTGGGGAAAACTGAAGCTTTCTTT.

The sample holds a few counts of this clonotype. The V gene is TRBV7-9, the J gene TRBJ2-5, with D unresolved. Per the germline V gene, CDR1 is SEHNR and CDR2 is FQNEAQ (reference sequence). The CDR3 has 17 residues. V lost 2 bases to trimming and J lost 2 bases, with 18 bases between them. This CDR3 is CASSLRPAPVGQETQYF. Here the CDR3 DNA reads TGTGCCAGCAGCTTACGTCCAGCCCCGGTGGGGCAAGAGACCCAGTACTTC.

The CDR3 sequence: CASSLGTPRNEQFF. In nucleotides, the CDR3 is TGTGCCAGCAGCTTGGGGACCCCCCGAAATGAGCAGTTCTTC. This chain links TRBV5-5 with TRBJ2-1; no clear D gene. The CDR3 has 14 amino acids. CDR1 SGHKS and CDR2 YYEKEE come from the germline V gene (reference sequence). Trimming left V 0 bases short and J 7 bases short, with 11 bases between.

The chain has TRBV12-3 or TRBV12-4 and TRBJ2-1, with 12 bases that match TRBD2. Trimming removed 6 bases from V and 7 bases from J; junction bases left unmatched: 10. The CDR3 length is 16 residues. CDR3 region: CASSLWLAGGKNEQFF. The CDR3 coding sequence is TGTGCCAGCAGCCTCTGGCTAGCGGGGGGGAAGAATGAGCAGTTCTTC.

V is TRBV4-1 and J is TRBJ2-6, with D perhaps assigned TRBD1 or TRBD2 (5 bases each). Trimming pared 0 bases from V and 0 bases from J, leaving 12 bases between. CDR3 length equals 18 residues. The germline gives CDR1 MGHRA, CDR2 YSYEKL. The CDR3 sequence is CASSQDWGFGSGANVLTF. In DNA, the CDR3 is TGCGCCAGCAGCCAAGATTGGGGGTTCGGCTCTGGGGCCAACGTCCTGACTTTC.